Listed below are T cell receptor beta chains from one sample, sequenced in a study of blood T cell repertoires in COVID-19. Generated by immunoSEQ multiplex PCR, the TCRdb table keeps only in-frame clones and is missing some. The data hold around 56,000 clones, with 90% observed a single time. The source material was peripheral blood. The receptor set was obtained from a man of 80 years or more with acute or convalescent COVID-19. Each CDR3 is given with its conserved first and last residue. D genes are given only for firm matches. Size tells how often a clone was seen (once, few, many) or the class of an expanded clone, and some rows leave it out.

v_call	d_call	j_call	clone_size	cdr3_nt	cdr3_aa
TRBV5-1	NA	TRBJ2-7	NA	TGCGCCAGCAGCGCCTTTACGGGTCTTCCGAGCTCCTACGAGCAGTACTTC	CASSAFTGLPSSYEQYF
TRBV5-4	NA	TRBJ1-1	few	TGTGCCAGCACTACCCAAATGAACACTGAAGCTTTCTTT	CASTTQMNTEAFF
TRBV19	NA	TRBJ1-4	few	TGTGCCAGTACCCAGGGCGGTGGGACTAATGAAAAACTGTTTTTT	CASTQGGGTNEKLFF
TRBV6-5	NA	TRBJ1-1	NA	TGTGCCAGCAGTTACTCGAGGGTGATCACTGAAGCTTTCTTT	CASSYSRVITEAFF
TRBV21-1	NA	TRBJ2-7	NA	TGTGCCAGCAGCAACCAAAACAGGGGGACTTTCCACGAGCAGTACTTC	CASSNQNRGTFHEQYF
TRBV6-6	NA	TRBJ1-1	NA	TGTGCCAGCCGGAGGGGCCGGGACACTGAAGCTTTCTTT	CASRRGRDTEAFF
TRBV10-3	NA	TRBJ1-6	NA	TGTGCCATCAGCGGCAGGGCTTTGGACAATTCACCCCTCCACTTT	CAISGRALDNSPLHF
TRBV7-2	TRBD2	TRBJ2-4	NA	TGTGCCAGCAGCCCCATACTAGCGGGGGGGAAAAACATTCAGTACTTC	CASSPILAGGKNIQYF
TRBV19	NA	TRBJ2-1	NA	TGTGCCAGTAGTATTGGGGGGGGCTACTCCTACAATGAGCAGTTCTTC	CASSIGGGYSYNEQFF
TRBV11-2	TRBD2	TRBJ2-3	NA	TGTGCCAGCACCTTTTCTAGCGGGGTGGAAGATACGCAGTATTTT	CASTFSSGVEDTQYF
TRBV19	NA	TRBJ1-1	NA	TGTGCCAGTAGTACCCTACGTTCAGTTTCTGGGAGTAGTGAAGCTTTCTTT	CASSTLRSVSGSSEAFF
TRBV18	TRBD1	TRBJ2-1	few	TGTGCCAGCTCACCGGGACAGGGGGCAAGTGAGCAGTTCTTC	CASSPGQGASEQFF
TRBV5-4	TRBD1	TRBJ2-5	NA	TGTGCCAGCAGCTTTAGGGACAGGGCGGAAGAGACCCAGTACTTC	CASSFRDRAEETQYF
TRBV28	TRBD1	TRBJ1-6	NA	TGTGCCAGCGGACAGGGGCCCAATAATTCACCCCTCCACTTT	CASGQGPNNSPLHF
TRBV7-9	NA	TRBJ1-2	NA	TGTGCCAGCAGCTTGGACATTGGCTATGGCTACACCTTC	CASSLDIGYGYTF
TRBV5-6	NA	TRBJ1-2	NA	TGTGCCAGCAGCCCGGTGGCCAGGAGGGACTATGGCTACACCTTC	CASSPVARRDYGYTF
TRBV27	NA	TRBJ2-2	NA	TGTGCCAGCAGTGGACAGTCAAGATCCGGGGAGCTGTTTTTT	CASSGQSRSGELFF
TRBV6-5	NA	TRBJ1-1	NA	TGTGCCACGTGGGGCAGGGTGAGTGAAGCTTTCTTT	CATWGRVSEAFF
TRBV7-6	NA	TRBJ2-7	NA	TGTGCCAGCAGCTTCGGGAACAGGGCCTTCTCCTACGAGCAGTACTTC	CASSFGNRAFSYEQYF
TRBV19	TRBD1	TRBJ2-1	NA	TGTGCCAGTAGTATTTTGGGGACAGGCCGGTTTTACAATGAGCAGTTCTTC	CASSILGTGRFYNEQFF
TRBV29-1	TRBD1	TRBJ1-5	NA	TGCAGCGTTCAGAGGGGGCGCGATCAGCCCCAGCATTTT	CSVQRGRDQPQHF
TRBV10-3	NA	TRBJ2-2	NA	TGTGCCATCAGCCCGCAAGGGACTTACACCGGGGAGCTGTTTTTT	CAISPQGTYTGELFF
TRBV5-1	NA	TRBJ1-6	NA	TGCGCCAGCAGCGCAACAACACAGGGTAGTAGCTCCTATAATTCACCCCTCCACTTT	CASSATTQGSSSYNSPLHF
TRBV15	NA	TRBJ1-1	NA	TGTGCCACCAGCAAGGGGGAGAGAGAAGCTTTCTTT	CATSKGEREAFF
TRBV5-1	NA	TRBJ1-1	NA	TGCGCCAGCAGCTTGGGGGGCGAGACTGAAGCTTTCTTT	CASSLGGETEAFF
TRBV2	TRBD2	TRBJ2-7	NA	TGTGCCAGCAGTATAGCGGGGGGGCCGGGCGAGCAGTACTTC	CASSIAGGPGEQYF
TRBV19	TRBD2	TRBJ2-1	once	TGTGCCAGTAGCACCCATTGGGGGGGGGAGCAGTTCTTC	CASSTHWGGEQFF
TRBV19	NA	TRBJ1-1	NA	TGTGCCAGTAGTATAGAAGGCCCCCATACAGGTACCACTGAAGCTTTCTTT	CASSIEGPHTGTTEAFF
TRBV24-1	TRBD2	TRBJ2-1	NA	TGTGCCACCAGTGATCGCCAGCGGGGTAATGAGCAGTTCTTC	CATSDRQRGNEQFF
TRBV10-3	NA	TRBJ2-3	NA	TGTGCCATCAGTAAAAACAGGGAAACAGATACGCAGTATTTT	CAISKNRETDTQYF
TRBV3-1/TRBV3-2	NA	TRBJ1-6	NA	TGTGCCAGCAGCCGTGAAGAGTCACCCCTCCACTTT	CASSREESPLHF
TRBV6-6	NA	TRBJ1-1	NA	TGTGCCAGCAGTTACTCGATGGGAGGTGAAGCTTTCTTT	CASSYSMGGEAFF
TRBV15	TRBD2	TRBJ2-5	NA	TGTGCCACCAGCAGAGATCGGGGGGGCCAAGAGACCCAGTACTTC	CATSRDRGGQETQYF
TRBV9	NA	TRBJ2-2	NA	TGTGCCAGCAGCGTAGGCAGTGCCACCGGGGAGCTGTTTTTT	CASSVGSATGELFF
TRBV19	NA	TRBJ2-2	NA	TGTGCCAGTAGTATAGGGACAGCCGCGAACACCGGGGAGCTGTTTTTT	CASSIGTAANTGELFF
TRBV3-1/TRBV3-2	NA	TRBJ1-5	NA	TGTGCCAGCAGCCAGGGGGGATCTCATCAGCCCCAGCATTTT	CASSQGGSHQPQHF
TRBV2	NA	TRBJ1-2	few	TGTGCCAGCAGTGATTCGGGGGTCTTGATTAACTATGGCTACACCTTC	CASSDSGVLINYGYTF
TRBV7-8	TRBD1	TRBJ1-2	NA	TGTGCCAGCAGCCTACGACAGGGAGCAAACTATGGCTACACCTTC	CASSLRQGANYGYTF
TRBV10-3	TRBD1	TRBJ2-1	NA	TGTGCCATCAGGACCTGGACAGGGGGATTGGATGAGCAGTTCTTC	CAIRTWTGGLDEQFF
TRBV5-4	TRBD2	TRBJ2-3	NA	TGTGCCAGCAGCGTACTGACTAGCGGGGGGGCCGCAGATACGCAGTATTTT	CASSVLTSGGAADTQYF
TRBV18	TRBD1	TRBJ1-5	NA	TGTGCCAGCTCACCCGGACAGGGGGCAGGCAATCAGCCCCAGCATTTT	CASSPGQGAGNQPQHF
TRBV4-2	TRBD1	TRBJ1-3	NA	TGTGCCAGCAGCCAATCCTCGGACAGGGCTGGAAACACCATATATTTT	CASSQSSDRAGNTIYF
TRBV18	TRBD2	TRBJ2-5	NA	TGTGCCAGCTCATCTCTCCGACTAAGCGGGGGCCAAGAGACCCAGTACTTC	CASSSLRLSGGQETQYF
TRBV27	TRBD1	TRBJ2-5	NA	TGTGCCAGCAGTTTATCGGTTCGACAGGGGGGGAAAGAGACCCAGTACTTC	CASSLSVRQGGKETQYF
TRBV18	NA	TRBJ2-7	NA	TGTGCCAGCTCACCAAGGGACACCCCCTACGAGCAGTACTTC	CASSPRDTPYEQYF
TRBV25-1	NA	TRBJ2-7	NA	TGTGCCAGCAGTGTGGGTGCAGGGTTGGAGCAGTACTTC	CASSVGAGLEQYF
TRBV27	NA	TRBJ2-4	NA	TGTGCCAGCAGTACTTTGGGGGGATCGAAAAACATTCAGTACTTC	CASSTLGGSKNIQYF
TRBV2	NA	TRBJ2-7	few	TGTGCCAGCAGTGAAGGTCCCAGGGCCCCTAAGTACGAGCAGTACTTC	CASSEGPRAPKYEQYF
TRBV19	TRBD1	TRBJ2-7	NA	TGTGCCAGTAGTTCAAAGACAGGGAGCTCCTACGAGCAGTACTTC	CASSSKTGSSYEQYF
TRBV4-1	NA	TRBJ1-2	NA	TGCGCCAGCAGCCAAGTAGGGGCCAGCGTGCATGGCTACACCTTC	CASSQVGASVHGYTF
TRBV21-1	NA	TRBJ1-4	NA	TGTGCCAGCAGCAAGAGGTTAGGGGCAACTAATGAAAAACTGTTTTTT	CASSKRLGATNEKLFF
TRBV2	NA	TRBJ2-2	NA	TGTGCCAGCAGGGAGAGAAGCCCCGGGGAGCTGTTTTTT	CASRERSPGELFF
TRBV19	NA	TRBJ2-6	NA	TGTGCCAGTAGTTCCAGAGGCTCTGGGGCCAACGTCCTGACTTTC	CASSSRGSGANVLTF
TRBV5-1	TRBD1	TRBJ2-1	few	TGCGCCAGCAGCTCCACCCGGGACAGGGGAGACAATGAGCAGTTCTTC	CASSSTRDRGDNEQFF